This T cell receptor (beta chain) was identified in a study of blood T cell repertoires in COVID-19. Study at large: Sample material is recorded as cDNA or gDNA derived from T cells, B-cell-depleted T cells, or PBMCs.

Living in about 25 US areas, the participants were between roughly 18 and 89 years of age. A few counts support this clone. Germline CDR1 reads MDHEN; CDR2 reads SYDVKM. This CDR3 comprises 16 residues. Trimming at V came to 3 bases and at J to 9 bases, leaving 11 bases not matched to a gene. Original processing methods: How many nucleated cells were present was estimated from reference gene primer amplification. Profiling relied on immunoSEQ multiplex PCR, and the TCRdb table lists in-frame clones only, not all of them. The D gene and trimming were derived from the DNA, and the V and J assignments and clone size from that table. The table has nearly 250,000 clones, 85% to 90% seen once; the top ten hold around 0.8%.

The TCR originated in a man over 45 who had been exposed to COVID-19. The V call is TRBV28, the J call TRBJ1-6; TRBD1 aligns across 7 bases. The sequencing input was PBMCs or T cells enriched from blood (not recorded which). CDR3 coding DNA: TGTGCCAGCAGTTTGACGGCAGGGGGTTTAGGTTCACCCCTCCACTTT. This gives the protein CASSLTAGGLGSPLHF.